The 20 T cell receptor beta chains in this list originate from one sample, sequenced in a study of neurological immune-mediated disorders. TCRdb used MiXCR to reprocess the 5' RACE reads, holding one entry per CDR3 protein. The repertoire consists of more than 100,000 distinct CDR3 sequences, with 10% to 13% occurring once and the leading ten covering more than 2.5%. Time point given: longitudinal time-point 3. Sequencing input: PBMCs. The receptors originated from a female donor with HTLV-1-associated myelopathy (HAM/TSP).

Only a few counts were recorded for this clonotype. The chain combines TRBV11-2 with TRBJ1-3, with no clear D. Per germline, CDR1 SGHAT and CDR2 FQNNGV. Trimming shortened V by 2 bases and J by 4 bases, and 9 bases separated the two germline ends. CDR3 length equals 14 residues. The CDR3 DNA reads TGTGCCAGCAGCTTACCCCCCCAGGGAAACACCATATATTTT. Its protein product is CASSLPPQGNTIYF. Combining the CDR3 with reference TRBV11-2 and TRBJ1-3 gives the whole variable domain EAGVAQSPRYKIIEKRQSVAFWCNPISGHATLYWYQQILGQGPKLLIQFQNNGVVDDSQLPKDRFSAERLKGVDSTLKIQPAKLEDSAVYLCASSLPPQGNTIYFGEGSWLTVV.

This clonotype was observed at least ten times. The chain has TRBV20-1 and TRBJ2-2; no definite D call. The germline V and J ends were trimmed by 4 bases and 1 base, with 13 bases remaining between them. Germline values: CDR1 DFQATT, CDR2 SNEGSKA (reference sequence). This CDR3 is 15 amino acids long. The CDR3, as DNA: TGCAGTGCTATACTTTACAAGGGGAACACCGGGGAGCTGTTTTTT. It codes for CSAILYKGNTGELFF.

The chain joins TRBV5-1 to TRBJ2-3; 10 bases are a match to TRBD1. The CDR3 contains 15 residues. Germline trimming cut 2 bases from V and 4 bases from J; bases unmatched to any gene: 4. In germline, CDR1 is SGHRS, CDR2 YFSETQ. The CDR3: CASSFGTGVADTQYF. The CDR3 nucleotides are TGCGCCAGCAGCTTCGGGACAGGGGTGGCAGATACGCAGTATTTT.

This clonotype appeared many times. The rearrangement joins TRBV5-1 to TRBJ2-1; 8 nucleotides align to TRBD2. Trimming cost V 2 bases and J 7 bases; bases outside gene matches: 5. The germline V gene has CDR1 SGHRS and CDR2 YFSETQ. The CDR3 runs to 14 residues. Here the CDR3 DNA reads TGCGCCAGCAGCTTCGGCGGGGGGCGGAATGAGCAGTTCTTC. It yields the protein CASSFGGGRNEQFF. The variable domain in full, with the rest retrieved from reference TRBV5-1 and TRBJ2-1, is KAGVTQTPRYLIKTRGQQVTLSCSPISGHRSVSWYQQTPGQGLQFLFEYFSETQRNKGNFPGRFSGRQFSNSRSEMNVSTLELGDSALYLCASSFGGGRNEQFFGPGTRLTVL.

This clonotype was seen many times. V gene TRBV29-1 combines with J gene TRBJ2-4, with 10 bases lining up with TRBD1. With V trimmed by 5 bases and J by 0 bases, 10 bases remained unmatched. There are 17 residues in the CDR3. The germline V gene encodes CDR1 SQVTM and CDR2 ANQGSEA. CDR3 nucleotide sequence: TGCAGCGTTAAAGCGGGACAGGGGATTCTAGCCAAAAACATTCAGTACTTC. It yields the protein CSVKAGQGILAKNIQYF.

This clonotype appeared a few times. This rearrangement joins TRBV20-1 to TRBJ2-7, with TRBD2 as a possible D gene (7 bases). CDR1 and CDR2 from the germline V gene are DFQATT and SNEGSKA (reference sequence). This CDR3 has 14 residues. Trimming pared 3 bases from V and 2 bases from J, leaving 14 bases between. The CDR3 is CSARPRGPPYEQYF. The CDR3 nucleotides are TGCAGTGCTAGGCCGCGGGGGCCGCCCTACGAGCAGTACTTC.

The rearrangement joins TRBV20-1 to TRBJ2-3; D perhaps matches TRBD2 (7 bases). Trimming cost V 2 bases and J 0 bases, with 21 bases left between them. Per the germline V gene, CDR1 is DFQATT and CDR2 is SNEGSKA (reference sequence). The CDR3 runs to 18 residues. The CDR3 loop reads CSARPGGRDRTSTDTQYF. As DNA, the CDR3 is TGCAGTGCTAGACCGGGGGGCCGGGACCGCACTAGCACAGATACGCAGTATTTT.

This clonotype was observed at least ten times. This chain uses TRBV28 with TRBJ2-7, with TRBD1 matching over 10 bases. CDR1 is MDHEN, CDR2 SYDVKM, per germline. There are 17 residues in the CDR3. J gave up 0 bases and V 9 bases, and 14 bases lay outside the gene matches. The CDR3 nucleotides read TGTGCCAGTTGGAGGAGGACAGGGGGTTTAAGCTCCTACGAGCAGTACTTC. This encodes CASWRRTGGLSSYEQYF. The variable domain in full, with the rest retrieved from reference TRBV28 and TRBJ2-7, is DVKVTQSSRYLVKRTGEKVFLECVQDMDHENMFWYRQDPGLGLRLIYFSYDVKMKEKGDIPEGYSVSREKKERFSLILESASTNQTSMYLCASWRRTGGLSSYEQYFGPGTRLTVT.

This chain connects TRBV27 to TRBJ2-3; 7 bases agree with TRBD2. CDR1 is MNHEY, CDR2 SMNVEV, per germline (reference sequence). V lost 6 bases and J lost 2; bases outside the gene matches: 11. The CDR3 spans 16 residues. The CDR3 bases are TGTGCCAGCAGCCGATTTGGACTAGTCGACACAGATACGCAGTATTTT. Translation: CASSRFGLVDTDTQYF.

This rearrangement joins TRBV7-9 to TRBJ1-2, with D maybe TRBD1 (6 bases). The CDR3 contains 16 residues. Trimming stripped 5 bases from V and 0 bases from J, with 16 bases between. Germline V gene data show CDR1 as SEHNR and CDR2 as FQNEAQ (reference sequence). CDR3 in DNA: TGTGCCAGCAGCGGAAACACCGGGACACCTAACTATGGCTACACCTTC. This encodes CASSGNTGTPNYGYTF.

At least ten counts were recorded for this clonotype. The chain joins TRBV15 to TRBJ2-7; D uncertain. CDR1 and CDR2 from the germline V gene are LNHNV and YYDKDF (reference sequence). The CDR3 has 12 amino acids. Trimming pared 8 bases from V and 7 bases from J, leaving 15 bases between. The DNA of the CDR3 is TGTGCCACCTCCCTTGATTATAGAGAGCAGTACTTC. Encoded protein: CATSLDYREQYF.

This clonotype showed up just a few times. The chain recombines TRBV20-1 with TRBJ2-5; 7 bases map to TRBD1. Germline V lookup: CDR1 DFQATT, CDR2 SNEGSKA (reference sequence). The CDR3 extends over 12 amino acids. V shed 6 bases, J shed 4 bases, and the junction held 5 bases outside the gene matches. CDR3 sequence reads: CSAETGAETQYF. Written as DNA, the CDR3 is TGCAGTGCAGAAACAGGGGCAGAGACCCAGTACTTC.

The chain uses TRBV20-1 and TRBJ2-7; TRBD1 might be the D (5 bases). CDR1 and CDR2 from the germline V gene are DFQATT and SNEGSKA (reference sequence). The CDR3 is 10 amino acids. V gave up 6 bases and J gave up 4 bases, with 7 bases separating them. CDR3 DNA: TGCAGTGCGCAGGGTTACGAGCAGTACTTC. It yields the protein CSAQGYEQYF.

This clonotype was detected ten times or more. The genes are TRBV5-1 and TRBJ2-7; D possibly uses TRBD1 or TRBD2 (6 bases each). V lost 0 bases to trimming and J lost 3 bases, with 10 bases between them. This CDR3 has 14 residues. CDR1 is SGHRS, CDR2 YFSETQ, per germline. The CDR3 DNA is TGCGCCAGCAGCTTGGTCGGGGGCGTCTACGAGCAGTACTTC. This translates into CASSLVGGVYEQYF.

The J gene is TRBJ2-7, the V gene TRBV5-1, with D hard to call. The CDR3 contains 11 residues. Germline CDR1 is SGHRS and CDR2 is YFSETQ. The V end was cut by 2 bases, the J end by 5 bases, with 5 bases between. The CDR3 DNA is TGCGCCAGCAGCTTCAATCACGAGCAGTACTTC. It yields the protein CASSFNHEQYF.

Remarks on this clonotype: Likely a read error: the CDR3 ends without its conserved phenylalanine or tryptophan. The chain links TRBV12-3 or TRBV12-4 to TRBJ2-7; 9 bases are a match to TRBD2. This CDR3 has 15 residues. This chain's CDR3 is CASSLRAGGSYDQYL. The CDR3 region has the DNA TGTGCCAGCAGTTTGCGAGCGGGGGGCTCCTACGATCAGTACCTC.

The table lists this clonotype with many counts. J is TRBJ2-2 and V is TRBV10-3, with D possibly TRBD1 on 6 matching bases. The CDR3 runs to 14 residues. V was cut by 6 bases and J by 7 bases, with 15 bases left in between. The V gene's germline CDR1 is ENHRY and CDR2 SYGVKD. In DNA form, the CDR3 reads TGTGCCATCAGCAACAGGGCGCAGGGCGGGGAGCTGTTTTTT. Translating it yields CAISNRAQGGELFF.

This clonotype was found many times. The chain employs TRBV6-2 or TRBV6-3 and TRBJ2-1, with 9 bases that match TRBD2. The CDR3 runs 13 residues. J gave up 12 bases and V 2 bases, and 5 bases lay outside the gene matches. Germline V gene lookup returns CDR1 MNHEY and CDR2 SVGEGT. In DNA form, the CDR3 reads TGTGCCAGCAGTTACGGGGCGGGGGGGCCGCAGTTCTTC. As protein: CASSYGAGGPQFF.

This clonotype has at least ten counts. The chain couples TRBV5-1 to TRBJ2-7, with 10 bases that match TRBD2. The CDR3 sequence is 15 residues long. V lost 0 bases, J lost 3 bases, and 3 bases stayed unmatched. CDR1 and CDR2 (germline): SGHRS, YFSETQ. The CDR3 bases are TGCGCCAGCAGCTTGGGGAGCGGGGGGGGCTACGAGCAGTACTTC. It yields the protein CASSLGSGGGYEQYF.

Concerning this clonotype: This may be a read error, as it is one base from a much larger clone. The J gene is TRBJ2-7, the V gene TRBV10-3; tentatively, D is TRBD1 or TRBD2 (5 bases each). Germline loops: CDR1 ENHRY, CDR2 SYGVKD. The CDR3 is made up of 13 amino acids. The CDR3 is CAISESMWDERYF. DNA for the CDR3: TGTGCCATCAGTGAGTCGATGTGGGACGAGCGGTACTTC.